Each of the 30 T cell receptor beta chains below was sequenced from the same sample in a study of cytomegalovirus exposure and HLA in healthy donors. The repertoire was sequenced with immunoSEQ multiplex PCR; TCRdb's copy has only in-frame clones and lacks some. The sample carries around 250,000 clones, around 90% recorded once. The specimen sequenced was PBMCs. The receptor source for this set is a woman aged 18-30 years in good health and CMV-seronegative.

The chain uses TRBV30 and TRBJ1-1; D is undetermined. The V and J ends lost 2 bases and 1 base respectively, with 11 bases between them. The CDR3 is made up of 14 amino acids. CDR1 is GTSNPN and CDR2 is SVGIG in the germline V gene (reference sequence). In DNA, the CDR3 is TGTGCCTGGAGTAGGTACAGCCAGAACACTGAAGCTTTCTTT. This encodes CAWSRYSQNTEAFF.

This chain links TRBV4-1 with TRBJ1-1, with 7 bases aligning to TRBD1. Unmatched junction bases numbered 9, after V lost 0 bases and J lost 2 bases. Germline CDR1 reads MGHRA; CDR2 reads YSYEKL. The CDR3 has 17 residues. In DNA form, the CDR3 reads TGCGCCAGCAGCCAAGAATTGGCGGGACAGAGAAACACTGAAGCTTTCTTT. Its translation: CASSQELAGQRNTEAFF.

This clone has only one observation. The CDR3 nucleotides are TGTGCCAGCAGCTTACAGGGGACCGGGGAGCTGTTTTTT. Amino acid sequence: CASSLQGTGELFF. The V gene is TRBV5-6, the J gene TRBJ2-2; 7 nucleotides align to TRBD1. From germline, CDR1 is SGHDT and CDR2 YYEEEE. Unmatched junction bases numbered 0, after V lost 2 bases and J lost 5 bases. This CDR3 comprises 13 residues.

The rearrangement uses TRBV7-6 and TRBJ2-3; TRBD2 agrees at 13 bases. The germline CDR1 and CDR2 sequences are SGHVS and FNYEAQ. This CDR3 is 16 amino acids long. Unmatched junction bases numbered 4, after V lost 5 bases and J lost 2 bases. CDR3 coding DNA: TGTGCCAGCAGCCTTACTAGCGGGGGGGCCACAGATACGCAGTATTTT. Translating it yields CASSLTSGGATDTQYF. Variable domain in full (rest from reference TRBV7-6 and TRBJ2-3): GAGVSQSPRYKVTKRGQDVALRCDPISGHVSLYWYRQALGQGPEFLTYFNYEAQQDKSGLPNDRFSAERPEGSISTLTIQRTEQRDSAMYRCASSLTSGGATDTQYFGPGTRLTVL.

CDR3 coding DNA: TGTGCCAGCAGCGTAGCCGGTATGATTTCTGGGGCCAACGTCCTGACTTTC. It codes for CASSVAGMISGANVLTF. J is TRBJ2-6 and V is TRBV9; D is uncertain. CDR1 and CDR2 from the germline V gene are SGDLS and YYNGEE. Trimming shortened V by 0 bases and J by 1 base, and 11 bases separated the two germline ends. CDR3 length: 17 residues.

The chain joins TRBV27 to TRBJ2-3; 9 bases fit TRBD2. V lost 6 bases and J lost 0; bases outside the gene matches: 7. CDR1 MNHEY and CDR2 SMNVEV come from the germline V gene (reference sequence). The CDR3 loop spans 16 amino acids. The CDR3 here is CASRTSGFMSTDTQYF. In DNA form, the CDR3 reads TGTGCCAGCAGGACTAGCGGCTTTATGAGCACAGATACGCAGTATTTT.

The V gene is TRBV5-4, the J gene TRBJ1-1; D is possibly TRBD1 (6 bases). Per germline, CDR1 SGHNT and CDR2 YYREEE (reference sequence). Trimming pared 0 bases from V and 4 bases from J, leaving 10 bases between. CDR3 length equals 14 residues. The CDR3 bases are TGTGCCAGCAGCTTGGTCACAGGGTTCACTGAAGCTTTCTTT. It encodes CASSLVTGFTEAFF.

The rearrangement uses TRBV15 and TRBJ1-5; 9 nucleotides line up with TRBD1. Germline V lookup: CDR1 LNHNV, CDR2 YYDKDF (reference sequence). With V trimmed by 2 bases and J by 5 bases, 7 bases remained unmatched. The CDR3 consists of 16 residues. CDR3 DNA: TGTGCCACCAGCAGAATCGACAGGGGGATGTATCAGCCCCAGCATTTT. It specifies CATSRIDRGMYQPQHF.

V and J are TRBV6-1 and TRBJ1-1; D call uncertain. This CDR3 region has 13 residues. V was pared by 2 bases and J by 2 bases, with 6 bases between. The V gene's germline CDR1 is MNHNS and CDR2 SASEGT. CDR3 sequence: CASSESSNTEAFF. CDR3 in DNA: TGTGCCAGCAGTGAATCCAGTAACACTGAAGCTTTCTTT.

This chain joins TRBV6-5 and TRBJ2-1; 8 bases agree with TRBD2. Per germline, CDR1 MNHEY and CDR2 SVGAGI. CDR3 size: 14 residues. J gave up 2 bases and V 8 bases, and 5 bases lay outside the gene matches. As DNA, the CDR3 is TGTGCCAGCTCGACGGGGGGGACCTACAATGAGCAGTTCTTC. Protein sequence: CASSTGGTYNEQFF.

The rearrangement uses TRBV7-3 and TRBJ1-2; D is perhaps TRBD1 (5 bases). The germline gives CDR1 SGHTA, CDR2 FQGTGA. V lost 5 bases, J lost 5 bases, and 12 bases lay in between. The CDR3 totals 13 residues. The CDR3 loop is CASSLPGGYGYTF. CDR3 sequence (DNA): TGTGCCAGCAGCCTCCCGGGGGGGTATGGCTACACCTTC.

The chain uses TRBV7-2 and TRBJ1-1; D gene unclear. CDR1 and CDR2 (germline): SGHTA, FQGNSA. V lost 3 bases and J lost 1, with 6 bases in between. CDR3 length: 13 residues. The chain's CDR3 is CASSFQANTEAFF. CDR3 coding DNA: TGTGCCAGCAGCTTTCAGGCGAACACTGAAGCTTTCTTT.

The chain carries TRBV28 and TRBJ1-6, with D possibly TRBD1 on 5 matching bases. Germline lookup yields CDR1 MDHEN and CDR2 SYDVKM. This CDR3 contains 14 residues. Trimming removed 9 bases from V and 7 bases from J, with 16 bases in between. CDR3 loop: CASTGQEGNSPLHF. Here the CDR3 DNA reads TGTGCCAGTACTGGGCAGGAGGGGAATTCACCCCTCCACTTT.

The chain has TRBV7-8 and TRBJ1-1; D remains ambiguous. The V gene lost 2 bases and the J gene lost 1 base, with 5 bases spanning the gap. The CDR3 sequence is 13 residues long. Germline assignment: CDR1 SGHVS and CDR2 FQNEAQ. The CDR3, as DNA: TGTGCCAGCAGCTTAATCGGGAACACTGAAGCTTTCTTT. Translated: CASSLIGNTEAFF.

This clone was detected only once. This chain links TRBV7-2 with TRBJ2-7; maybe TRBD1 (5 bases). Trimming removed 0 bases from V and 2 bases from J, with 14 bases in between. The CDR3 length is 16 residues. Germline CDR1 SGHTA, CDR2 FQGNSA. CDR3 amino acids: CASSLASQGLTYEQYF. The CDR3 nucleotides are TGTGCCAGCAGCTTAGCGTCGCAGGGATTGACCTACGAGCAGTACTTC. The whole variable domain, filled in from reference TRBV7-2 and TRBJ2-7, reads GAGVSQSPSNKVTEKGKDVELRCDPISGHTALYWYRQSLGQGLEFLIYFQGNSAPDKSGLPSDRFSAERTGGSVSTLTIQRTQQEDSAVYLCASSLASQGLTYEQYFGPGTRLTVT.

This clone was observed a handful of times. The rearrangement joins TRBV6-1 to TRBJ2-2, with no clear D. This CDR3 has 13 residues. V was cut by 7 bases and J by 0 bases, with 6 bases left in between. The germline V gene has CDR1 MNHNS and CDR2 SASEGT. CDR3 residues: CASKETNTGELFF. For the CDR3, the DNA is TGTGCCAGCAAGGAGACGAACACCGGGGAGCTGTTTTTT.

The rearrangement joins TRBV27 to TRBJ1-1, with D hard to call. Germline V gene data show CDR1 as MNHEY and CDR2 as SMNVEV (reference sequence). V lost 3 bases, J lost 4 bases, and 9 bases lay in between. This CDR3 region has 13 residues. Here the CDR3 reads CASSFGVSTEAFF. In nucleotides, the CDR3 is TGTGCCAGCAGTTTCGGGGTTTCCACTGAAGCTTTCTTT.

The genes are TRBV2 and TRBJ1-3; the D gene is possibly TRBD1 (6 bases). The CDR3 spans 13 residues. The germline gives CDR1 SNHLY, CDR2 FYNNEI. The ends were cut back, 6 bases at V and 5 bases at J, with 11 bases in the middle. CDR3 in amino acids: CASSEQGRNTIYF. The CDR3 coding sequence is TGTGCCAGCAGCGAACAGGGTAGAAACACCATATATTTT.

This chain uses TRBV4-2 with TRBJ1-2; 7 nucleotides line up with TRBD1. The germline gives CDR1 LGHNA, CDR2 YNFKEQ. With V trimmed by 0 bases and J by 5 bases, 6 bases remained unmatched. CDR3 length: 15 amino acids. This chain's CDR3 is CASSQEKTGRYGYTF. The CDR3 nucleotides are TGTGCCAGCAGCCAAGAAAAGACAGGGAGATATGGCTACACCTTC.

Only one count was recorded for this clone. This rearrangement joins TRBV11-1 to TRBJ1-2; no firm D call. The CDR3 is 14 residues long. Germline V CDR1 and CDR2: SGHAT, FQDESV (reference sequence). Trimming shortened V by 5 bases and J by 4 bases, and 14 bases separated the two germline ends. CDR3 sequence reads: CASSHSRERYGYTF. DNA for the CDR3: TGTGCCAGCAGCCACTCCCGGGAGCGCTATGGCTACACCTTC.

The J gene is TRBJ1-2, the V gene TRBV28; no clear D gene. V dropped 5 bases and J dropped 6 bases, with 13 bases sitting between them. CDR1 MDHEN and CDR2 SYDVKM come from the germline V gene. The CDR3 covers 13 residues. The CDR3 sequence: CASSRESRDGYTF. The CDR3 DNA sequence: TGTGCCAGCAGTCGTGAGTCCCGGGATGGCTACACCTTC.

This clone has only one observation. The gene calls are TRBV7-2 and TRBJ1-5; no firm D call. Trimming pared 0 bases from V and 5 bases from J, leaving 11 bases between. CDR3 length: 15 amino acids. Germline V gene sequence: CDR1 SGHTA, CDR2 FQGNSA. The CDR3 reads CASSLARSVDQPQHF. The CDR3, as DNA: TGTGCCAGCAGCTTAGCCCGTTCGGTTGATCAGCCCCAGCATTTT. The full variable domain, completed using reference TRBV7-2 and TRBJ1-5, is GAGVSQSPSNKVTEKGKDVELRCDPISGHTALYWYRQSLGQGLEFLIYFQGNSAPDKSGLPSDRFSAERTGGSVSTLTIQRTQQEDSAVYLCASSLARSVDQPQHFGDGTRLSIL.

The genes are TRBV5-4 and TRBJ2-5; D might be TRBD1 (6 bases). Germline CDR1 SGHNT, CDR2 YYREEE (reference sequence). The CDR3 totals 12 residues. Trimming pared 7 bases from V and 6 bases from J, leaving 13 bases between. The CDR3: CASGKGEKTQYF. In DNA, the CDR3 is TGTGCCAGCGGTAAGGGGGAGAAGACCCAGTACTTC.

This clone was counted once. The V call is TRBV28, the J call TRBJ2-3; TRBD1 matches at 7 bases. The CDR3 runs 15 residues. J was trimmed by 8 bases and V by 5 bases; bases with no gene match: 13. Germline CDR1 and CDR2: MDHEN and SYDVKM. The CDR3 DNA reads as TGTGCCAGCAGTCACCGGGGACAGCACAGATTTACGCAGTATTTT. Encoded protein: CASSHRGQHRFTQYF. Drawing the rest from reference TRBV28 and TRBJ2-3, the complete variable domain is DVKVTQSSRYLVKRTGEKVFLECVQDMDHENMFWYRQDPGLGLRLIYFSYDVKMKEKGDIPEGYSVSREKKERFSLILESASTNQTSMYLCASSHRGQHRFTQYFGPGTRLTVL.

This chain joins TRBV28 and TRBJ2-5; the match to TRBD2 covers 14 bases. From germline, CDR1 is MDHEN and CDR2 SYDVKM. The CDR3 runs to 15 residues. Trimming removed 2 bases from V and 7 bases from J; junction bases left unmatched: 3. The CDR3 coding sequence is TGTGCCAGCAGTTTAGGGACTAGCGGGGGTGGGACCCAGTACTTC. This codes for CASSLGTSGGGTQYF. The variable domain in full, completed from reference TRBV28 and TRBJ2-5, reads DVKVTQSSRYLVKRTGEKVFLECVQDMDHENMFWYRQDPGLGLRLIYFSYDVKMKEKGDIPEGYSVSREKKERFSLILESASTNQTSMYLCASSLGTSGGGTQYFGPGTRLLVL.

V and J are TRBV7-3 and TRBJ2-3; 10 bases line up with TRBD2. V shed 2 bases and J 4 bases; nucleotides not matched to a gene: 9. The V gene's germline CDR1 is SGHTA and CDR2 FQGTGA. The length of the CDR3 is 17 residues. The CDR3 region is CASSLLGSGGLADTQYF. The DNA for the CDR3 is TGTGCCAGCAGCTTACTGGGTAGCGGGGGGTTGGCAGATACGCAGTATTTT.

The rearrangement uses TRBV9 and TRBJ1-2, with 8 bases that match TRBD1. V gave up 4 bases and J gave up 4 bases; unmatched junction bases: 6. This CDR3 has 14 amino acids. Looked up from germline, CDR1 is SGDLS and CDR2 is YYNGEE. The DNA of the CDR3 is TGTGCCAGCAGCACCCTACAGGGGGGCTATGGCTACACCTTC. Translating gives CASSTLQGGYGYTF.

The rearrangement links TRBV6-1 to TRBJ1-1, with no clear D. The CDR3 totals 12 residues. Trimming removed 6 bases at V and 7 bases at J, with 12 bases between. Per the germline V gene, CDR1 is MNHNS and CDR2 is SASEGT. The CDR3 DNA reads TGTGCCAGCAGCCTGCGGGTGAGTGAAGCTTTCTTT. This translates into CASSLRVSEAFF.

This clone was seen more than once but under ten times. V gene TRBV19 combines with J gene TRBJ2-6, with D maybe TRBD1 (6 bases). Germline V gives CDR1 LNHDA, CDR2 SQIVND (reference sequence). Trimming removed 8 bases from V and 1 base from J, with 6 bases in between. This CDR3 spans 13 amino acids. This CDR3 is CASGQSGANVLTF. Here the CDR3 DNA reads TGTGCCAGTGGACAGTCTGGGGCCAACGTCCTGACTTTC.

This clone appeared once. The chain couples TRBV6-4 to TRBJ2-7; D is perhaps TRBD1 (6 bases). The length of the CDR3 is 17 residues. Germline lookup yields CDR1 MRHNA and CDR2 SNTAGT. Trimming cost V 6 bases and J 3 bases, with 24 bases left between them. The CDR3 protein is CASRRLRPGTKNYEQYV. CDR3 coding DNA: TGTGCCAGCAGGCGCTTGCGTCCCGGGACAAAGAACTACGAGCAGTACGTC.